Below, 10 T cell receptor beta chains from the same sample are listed, as sequenced in a study of OX40 agonist ivuxolimab in advanced cancers. TCRdb keeps only in-frame clones here, not all; method: immunoSEQ multiplex PCR. The data contain more than 65,000 clones, 80% to 90% of them singletons. The sample was CD4+ or CD8+ T cells sorted from blood, taken in a trial of the OX40 agonist ivuxolimab. The receptors were sampled from an adult with an advanced solid tumor such as melanoma, head and neck, liver or kidney cancer.

This clone has only a few counts. V and J are TRBV11-3 and TRBJ2-1; D is possibly TRBD1 or TRBD2 (5 bases each). From germline, CDR1 is SGHNT and CDR2 YENEEA. Between the trimmed V and J ends, which lost 4 bases and 5 bases, there was a span of 12 bases. The CDR3 contains 14 residues. CDR3 sequence: CASSSRDGDNEQFF. The DNA for the CDR3 is TGTGCCAGCAGCTCCCGGGACGGAGACAATGAGCAGTTCTTC.

The rearrangement joins TRBV7-2 to TRBJ1-1, with 7 bases that match TRBD1. Per germline, CDR1 SGHTA and CDR2 FQGNSA. The CDR3 has 16 amino acids. The V segment lost 1 base and the J segment 5 bases; nucleotides outside the gene matches: 10. The CDR3: CASSLGQGALGTEAFF. The CDR3 DNA follows: TGTGCCAGCAGCTTAGGACAGGGAGCTTTAGGGACTGAAGCTTTCTTT.

The rearrangement joins TRBV6-5 to TRBJ2-1; D is unresolved. The CDR3 is 14 residues long. Trimming took 0 bases from V and 9 from J, leaving 12 bases between them. CDR1 and CDR2 (germline): MNHEY, SVGAGI. The CDR3 region is CASSYSDPWGEQFF. The CDR3 coding sequence is TGTGCCAGCAGTTACTCGGACCCCTGGGGTGAGCAGTTCTTC.

The gene calls are TRBV4-3 and TRBJ1-2, with D tentatively TRBD1 (5 bases). Germline values: CDR1 LGHNA, CDR2 YSLEER. The CDR3 length is 17 residues. V shed 1 base and J shed 5 bases, with 20 bases lying between them. The chain's CDR3 is CASSQASSGGVRYGYTF. The CDR3 nucleotides read TGCGCCAGCAGCCAAGCATCTTCGGGGGGAGTAAGATATGGCTACACCTTC.

The J gene is TRBJ2-7, the V gene TRBV11-3; D unresolved. CDR1 is SGHNT and CDR2 is YENEEA in the germline V gene. V was cut by 5 bases and J by 7 bases, with 18 bases left in between. This CDR3 comprises 14 residues. The CDR3 DNA reads as TGTGCCAGCAGCACCGCGACGTCATATGGGGAGCAGTACTTC. Translated: CASSTATSYGEQYF.

This chain uses TRBV29-1 with TRBJ1-2, with 7 bases fitting TRBD1. The CDR3 covers 11 residues. CDR1 and CDR2 (germline): SQVTM, ANQGSEA. Germline trimming cut 8 bases from V and 3 bases from J; bases unmatched to any gene: 3. CDR3 sequence: CSLGTDYGYTF. CDR3 coding DNA: TGCAGCCTAGGGACAGACTATGGCTACACCTTC.

The V gene is TRBV5-1, the J gene TRBJ1-1; 8 bases line up with TRBD1. This CDR3 comprises 14 residues. V shed 4 bases and J 1 base; nucleotides not matched to a gene: 3. Germline CDR1 and CDR2: SGHRS and YFSETQ. CDR3 nucleotide sequence: TGCGCCAGCAGCGCACAGGGGGGGAACACTGAAGCTTTCTTT. As protein: CASSAQGGNTEAFF.

This chain connects TRBV29-1 to TRBJ2-3; D call uncertain. This CDR3 is 14 amino acids long. With 3 bases removed from V and 4 bases from J, the gap between germline ends came to 14 bases. From germline, CDR1 is SQVTM and CDR2 ANQGSEA. The CDR3 sequence: CSVDLSVAPDTQYF. The CDR3 DNA follows: TGCAGCGTTGACTTATCGGTGGCCCCAGATACGCAGTATTTT.

This clone was found a few times. The chain carries TRBV6-5 and TRBJ2-7; D call uncertain. This CDR3 region has 14 residues. Germline V CDR1 and CDR2: MNHEY, SVGAGI. Trimming removed 6 bases at V and 1 base at J, with 13 bases between. The CDR3 nucleotides are TGTGCCAGCAGACGGACCTTAGTTTCCTACGAGCAGTACTTC. Amino acid sequence: CASRRTLVSYEQYF.

V is TRBV5-6 and J is TRBJ1-2; TRBD1 might be the D (5 bases). There are 15 residues in the CDR3. Germline-derived CDR1 and CDR2 are SGHDT and YYEEEE. Trimming removed 0 bases from V and 3 bases from J, with 12 bases in between. CDR3 sequence: CASSLARGADYGYTF. CDR3 nucleotides: TGTGCCAGCAGCTTGGCCCGAGGGGCGGACTATGGCTACACCTTC.